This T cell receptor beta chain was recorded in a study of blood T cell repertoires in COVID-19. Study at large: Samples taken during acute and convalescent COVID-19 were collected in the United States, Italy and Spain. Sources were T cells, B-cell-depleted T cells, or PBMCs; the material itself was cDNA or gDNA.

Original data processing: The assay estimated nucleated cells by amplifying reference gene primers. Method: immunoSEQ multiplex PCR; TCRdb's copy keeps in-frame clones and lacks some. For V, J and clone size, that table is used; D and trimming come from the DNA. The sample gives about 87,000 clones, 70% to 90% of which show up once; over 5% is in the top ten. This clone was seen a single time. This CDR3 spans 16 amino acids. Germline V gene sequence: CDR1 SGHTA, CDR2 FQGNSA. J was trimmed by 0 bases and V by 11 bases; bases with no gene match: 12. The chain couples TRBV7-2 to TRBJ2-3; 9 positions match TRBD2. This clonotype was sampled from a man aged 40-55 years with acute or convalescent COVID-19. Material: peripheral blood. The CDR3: CAQGPTSGLSTDTQYF. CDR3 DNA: TGTGCCCAAGGCCCTACTAGCGGGTTGAGCACAGATACGCAGTATTTT.